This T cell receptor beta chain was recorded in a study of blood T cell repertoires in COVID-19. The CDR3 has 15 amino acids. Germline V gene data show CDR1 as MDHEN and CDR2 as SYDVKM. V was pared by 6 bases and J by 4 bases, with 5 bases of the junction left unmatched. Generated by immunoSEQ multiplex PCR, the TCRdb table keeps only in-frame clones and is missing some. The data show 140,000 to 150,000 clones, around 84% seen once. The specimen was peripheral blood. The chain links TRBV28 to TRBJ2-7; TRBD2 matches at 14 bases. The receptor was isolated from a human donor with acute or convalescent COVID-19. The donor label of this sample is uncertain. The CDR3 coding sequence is TGTGCCAGCAGACGCGGGACTAGCGGGGGTTACGAGCAGTACTTC. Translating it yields CASRRGTSGGYEQYF.